These 4 T cell receptor beta chains came from one sample sequenced in a study of follicular helper T cells after annual influenza vaccination. Time point specified: 2014-2015 season, pre-vaccination. Libraries were prepared by immunoSEQ multiplex PCR; TCRdb keeps only in-frame clonotypes and omits some of them. The repertoire holds some 2,500 clones, with around nine tenths as singletons. Specimen: CXCR5+ CD38+ circulating T follicular helper cells from blood, collected on the day of influenza vaccination. The subset denotes: circulating Tfh, non-naive CD4+CXCR5+PD-1+ (ICOS+CD38+ or ICOS-CD38-). These receptors were obtained from an adult who received the influenza vaccine.

CDR3 DNA: TGCAGTGCCTTTGGGCGGGGGGAGCAGTACTTC. Protein sequence: CSAFGRGEQYF. The chain links TRBV20-1 to TRBJ2-5; TRBD2 matches 8 bases. CDR3 length: 11 residues. From germline, CDR1 is DFQATT and CDR2 SNEGSKA (reference sequence). V shed 6 bases, J shed 11 bases, and the junction held 8 bases outside the gene matches.

The rearrangement uses TRBV6-5 and TRBJ2-3; the D gene is possibly TRBD1 (6 bases). Trimming removed 7 bases at V and 9 bases at J, with 17 bases between. The CDR3 runs 13 residues. Germline loops: CDR1 MNHEY, CDR2 SVGAGI. CDR3 bases: TGTGCCAGCACGCAAAACCTCAGGGGAACGCAGTATTTT. Its translation is CASTQNLRGTQYF.

The chain combines TRBV6-1 with TRBJ2-3; 13 nucleotides align to TRBD2. J lost 6 bases, V lost 3 bases, and 3 bases had no gene match. This CDR3 is built from 15 residues. Germline CDR1 MNHNS, CDR2 SASEGT. CDR3 DNA sequence: TGTGCCAGCAGTGAGACTAGCGGGGGGAGGGATACGCAGTATTTT. This gives the protein CASSETSGGRDTQYF.

This clone was recorded only once. This chain uses TRBV5-1 with TRBJ1-4, with D perhaps matching TRBD1 (5 bases). V gave up 4 bases and J gave up 1 base, with 11 bases separating them. The germline V gene encodes CDR1 SGHRS and CDR2 YFSETQ. The CDR3 extends over 15 amino acids. The CDR3 DNA is TGCGCCAGCAGCGAGTTAGGGGTAACTAATGAAAAACTGTTTTTT. Translating it yields CASSELGVTNEKLFF.